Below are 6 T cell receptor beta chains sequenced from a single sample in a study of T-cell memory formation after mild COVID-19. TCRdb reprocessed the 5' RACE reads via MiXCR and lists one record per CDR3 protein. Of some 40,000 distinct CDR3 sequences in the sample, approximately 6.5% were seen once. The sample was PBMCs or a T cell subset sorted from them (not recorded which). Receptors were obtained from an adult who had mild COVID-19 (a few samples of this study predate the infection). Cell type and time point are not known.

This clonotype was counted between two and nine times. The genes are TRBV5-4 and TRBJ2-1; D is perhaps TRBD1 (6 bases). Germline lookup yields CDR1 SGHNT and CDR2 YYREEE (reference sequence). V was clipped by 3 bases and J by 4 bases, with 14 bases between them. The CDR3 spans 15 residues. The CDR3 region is CASSSQPDSYNEQFF. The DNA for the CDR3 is TGTGCCAGCAGCTCCCAACCGGACAGTTACAATGAGCAGTTCTTC.

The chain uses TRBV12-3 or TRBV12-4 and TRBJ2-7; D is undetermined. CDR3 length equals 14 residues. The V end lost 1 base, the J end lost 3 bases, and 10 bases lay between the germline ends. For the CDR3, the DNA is TGTGCCAGCAGTTTAGGGCGCGTTAACTACGAGCAGTACTTC. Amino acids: CASSLGRVNYEQYF.

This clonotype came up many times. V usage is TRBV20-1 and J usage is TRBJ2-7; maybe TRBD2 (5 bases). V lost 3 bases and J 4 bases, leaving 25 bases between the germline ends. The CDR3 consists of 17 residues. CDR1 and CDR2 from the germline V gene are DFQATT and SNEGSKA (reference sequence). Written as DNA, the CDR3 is TGCAGTGCTAGCCGCTCAAGTGGCAGCGGAGTCCTTTACGAGCAGTACTTC. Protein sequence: CSASRSSGSGVLYEQYF.

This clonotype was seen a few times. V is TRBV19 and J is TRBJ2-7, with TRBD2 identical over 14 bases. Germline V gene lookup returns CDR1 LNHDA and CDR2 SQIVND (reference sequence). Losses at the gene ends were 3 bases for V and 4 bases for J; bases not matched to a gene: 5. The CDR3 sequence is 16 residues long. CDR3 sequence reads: CASSMGLAGAVYEQYF. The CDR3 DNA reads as TGTGCCAGTAGTATGGGACTAGCGGGAGCGGTTTACGAGCAGTACTTC.

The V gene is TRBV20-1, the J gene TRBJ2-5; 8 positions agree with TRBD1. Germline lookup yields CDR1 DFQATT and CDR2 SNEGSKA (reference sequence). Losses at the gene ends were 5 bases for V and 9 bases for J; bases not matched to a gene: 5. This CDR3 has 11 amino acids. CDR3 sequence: CSAGLQGAQYF. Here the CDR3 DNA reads TGCAGTGCTGGCTTACAGGGGGCCCAGTACTTC.

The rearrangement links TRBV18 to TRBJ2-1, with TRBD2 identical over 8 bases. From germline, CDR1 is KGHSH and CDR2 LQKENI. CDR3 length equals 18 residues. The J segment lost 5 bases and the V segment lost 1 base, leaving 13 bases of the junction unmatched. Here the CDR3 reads CASSPLAGQVKFNNEQFF. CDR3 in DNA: TGTGCCAGCTCACCACTAGCGGGACAAGTAAAGTTCAACAATGAGCAGTTCTTC.